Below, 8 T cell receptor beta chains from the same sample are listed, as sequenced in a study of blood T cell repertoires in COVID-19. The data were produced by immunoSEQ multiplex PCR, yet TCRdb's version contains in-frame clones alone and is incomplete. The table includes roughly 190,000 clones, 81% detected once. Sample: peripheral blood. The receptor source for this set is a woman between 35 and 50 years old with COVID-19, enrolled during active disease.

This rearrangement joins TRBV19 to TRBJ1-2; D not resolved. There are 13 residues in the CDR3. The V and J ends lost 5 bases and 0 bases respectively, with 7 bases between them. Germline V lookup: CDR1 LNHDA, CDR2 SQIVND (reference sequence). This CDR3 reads CASSEQANYGYTF. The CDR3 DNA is TGTGCCAGTAGTGAACAAGCTAACTATGGCTACACCTTC.

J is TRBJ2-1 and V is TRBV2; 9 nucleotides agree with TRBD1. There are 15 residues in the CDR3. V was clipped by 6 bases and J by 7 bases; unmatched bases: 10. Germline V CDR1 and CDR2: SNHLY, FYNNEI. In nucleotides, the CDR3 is TGTGCCAGCAGCGGCAACAGGGGGCTGAGGAATGAGCAGTTCTTC. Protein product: CASSGNRGLRNEQFF.

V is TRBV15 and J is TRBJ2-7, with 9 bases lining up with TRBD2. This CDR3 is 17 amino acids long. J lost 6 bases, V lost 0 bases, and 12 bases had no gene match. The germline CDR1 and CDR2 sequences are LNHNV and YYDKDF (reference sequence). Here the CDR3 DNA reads TGTGCCACCAGCAGAGAGAGGGGCTCAATAGCGGGGGCCGAGCAGTACTTC. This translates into CATSRERGSIAGAEQYF.

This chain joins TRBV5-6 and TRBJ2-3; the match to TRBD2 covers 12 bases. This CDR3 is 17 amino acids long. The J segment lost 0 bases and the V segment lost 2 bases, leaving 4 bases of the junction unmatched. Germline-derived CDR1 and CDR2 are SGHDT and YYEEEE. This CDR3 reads CASSFGLAGPSTDTQYF. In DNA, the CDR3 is TGTGCCAGCAGCTTTGGACTAGCGGGACCGAGCACAGATACGCAGTATTTT.

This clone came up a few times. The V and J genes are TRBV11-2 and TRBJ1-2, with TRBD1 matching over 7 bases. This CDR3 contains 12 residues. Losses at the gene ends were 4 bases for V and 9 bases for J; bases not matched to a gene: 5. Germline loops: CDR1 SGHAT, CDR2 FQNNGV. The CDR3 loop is CASSSDRRSYTF. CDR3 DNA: TGTGCCAGCAGCTCGGACAGGAGGAGCTACACCTTC.

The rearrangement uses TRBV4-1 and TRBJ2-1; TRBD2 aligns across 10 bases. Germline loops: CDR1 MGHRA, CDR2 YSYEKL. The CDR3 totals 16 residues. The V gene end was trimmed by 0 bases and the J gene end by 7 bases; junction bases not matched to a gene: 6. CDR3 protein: CASSQEVAGGRNEQFF. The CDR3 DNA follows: TGCGCCAGCAGCCAAGAGGTAGCGGGGGGCAGAAATGAGCAGTTCTTC.

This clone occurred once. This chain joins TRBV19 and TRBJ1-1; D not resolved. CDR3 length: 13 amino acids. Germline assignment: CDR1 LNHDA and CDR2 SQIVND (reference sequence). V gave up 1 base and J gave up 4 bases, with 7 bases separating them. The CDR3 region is CASSIGPRTEAFF. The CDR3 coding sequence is TGTGCCAGTAGTATAGGCCCGCGCACTGAAGCTTTCTTT.

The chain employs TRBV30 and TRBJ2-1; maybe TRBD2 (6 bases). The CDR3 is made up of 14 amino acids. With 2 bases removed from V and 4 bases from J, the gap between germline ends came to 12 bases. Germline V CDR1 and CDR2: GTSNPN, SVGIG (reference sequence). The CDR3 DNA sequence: TGTGCCTGGAGTCTGGGACTGAAATACAATGAGCAGTTCTTC. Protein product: CAWSLGLKYNEQFF.